The 20 T cell receptor beta chains listed next were all sequenced from one sample in a study of chemoradiotherapy in HPV16-positive cancers. Using immunoSEQ multiplex PCR, the repertoire was profiled, and TCRdb retains in-frame clones only, with some absent. The sample includes 15,000 to 20,000 clones, around 77% of them seen just once. This sample was obtained from a patient who underwent chemoradiotherapy. All receptors derive from a human donor with HPV-associated anogenital cancer.

V and J are TRBV9 and TRBJ1-1; 7 bases agree with TRBD1. V was clipped by 4 bases and J by 0 bases; unmatched bases: 9. Germline CDR1 and CDR2: SGDLS and YYNGEE. The CDR3 covers 16 residues. CDR3 in DNA: TGTGCCAGCAGCCCCCAGCCGACAGGGATGAACACTGAAGCTTTCTTT. It specifies CASSPQPTGMNTEAFF.

The chain is built from TRBV29-1 and TRBJ2-5; D might be TRBD2 (5 bases). Germline V gene data show CDR1 as SQVTM and CDR2 as ANQGSEA. This CDR3 spans 13 amino acids. V was trimmed by 7 bases and J by 4 bases, leaving 16 bases between them. CDR3 sequence: CSAFPGMGETQYF. In nucleotides, the CDR3 is TGCAGCGCCTTCCCCGGGATGGGAGAGACCCAGTACTTC.

J is TRBJ2-7 and V is TRBV28, with 9 bases that match TRBD1. The V gene's germline CDR1 is MDHEN and CDR2 SYDVKM. The CDR3 consists of 12 residues. The DNA for the CDR3 is TGTGGCACAGGGGGCCAGCCCTACGAGCAGTACTTC. Its translation: CGTGGQPYEQYF.

This sequence joins TRBV11-3 and TRBJ2-1; TRBD2 matches 12 bases. CDR3 length: 15 residues. J gave up 9 bases and V 1 base, and 4 bases lay outside the gene matches. In germline, CDR1 is SGHNT, CDR2 YENEEA. Here the CDR3 DNA reads TGTGCCAGCAGCTTAGCTAGCGGGGGGGCGGGTGAGCAGTTCTTC. Protein: CASSLASGGAGEQFF. The variable domain in full, with the rest retrieved from reference TRBV11-3 and TRBJ2-1, is EAGVVQSPRYKIIEKKQPVAFWCNPISGHNTLYWYLQNLGQGPELLIRYENEEAVDDSQLPKDRFSAERLKGVDSTLKIQPAELGDSAVYLCASSLASGGAGEQFFGPGTRLTVL.

In this sample, this clone turned up once. V gene TRBV5-1 combines with J gene TRBJ1-2; D possibly corresponds to TRBD1 (6 bases). This CDR3 has 14 amino acids. CDR1 SGHRS and CDR2 YFSETQ come from the germline V gene. Between the trimmed V and J ends, which lost 1 base and 6 bases, there was a span of 13 bases. The CDR3: CASSLTGQLDGYTF. In DNA form, the CDR3 reads TGCGCCAGCAGCTTGACAGGGCAGCTTGATGGCTACACCTTC.

The chain carries TRBV7-3 and TRBJ1-2; D may be TRBD1 (5 bases). Trimming took off 5 bases at V and 7 bases at J, with 14 bases between the two ends. There are 13 residues in the CDR3. Germline V gene sequence: CDR1 SGHTA, CDR2 FQGTGA. The CDR3 region has the DNA TGTGCCAGCAGCACGTCGGGGGGTGGTGGCTACACCTTC. Amino acid sequence: CASSTSGGGGYTF. Filled out from reference TRBV7-3 and TRBJ1-2, the complete variable domain reads GAGVSQTPSNKVTEKGKYVELRCDPISGHTALYWYRQSLGQGPEFLIYFQGTGAADDSGLPNDRFFAVRPEGSVSTLKIQRTERGDSAVYLCASSTSGGGGYTFGSGTRLTVV.

The J gene is TRBJ1-5, the V gene TRBV4-1; D unclear. Germline CDR1 MGHRA, CDR2 YSYEKL. V lost 0 bases to trimming and J lost 3 bases, with 6 bases between them. The CDR3 runs 14 residues. The CDR3 spells CASSQDASNQPQHF. In DNA form, the CDR3 reads TGCGCCAGCAGCCAAGATGCATCCAATCAGCCCCAGCATTTT.

The chain has TRBV6-5 and TRBJ1-2, with D possibly TRBD1 on 5 matching bases. V lost 1 base and J lost 4, with 13 bases in between. Germline assignment: CDR1 MNHEY and CDR2 SVGAGI. The length of the CDR3 is 15 residues. The CDR3 loop reads CASSYLAAGGYGYTF. Written as DNA, the CDR3 is TGTGCCAGCAGTTACTTAGCCGCCGGGGGCTATGGCTACACCTTC.

V is TRBV6-5 and J is TRBJ2-1; 10 bases line up with TRBD2. Per the germline V gene, CDR1 is MNHEY and CDR2 is SVGAGI. J lost 7 bases, V lost 4 bases, and 10 bases had no gene match. The CDR3 is 16 amino acids. The chain's CDR3 is CASSSRGERGGNEQFF. The CDR3 nucleotides read TGTGCCAGCAGTTCCAGGGGGGAGCGGGGGGGGAATGAGCAGTTCTTC.

The chain is built from TRBV10-3 and TRBJ2-5, with D possibly matching TRBD1 (6 bases). V was cut by 7 bases and J by 3 bases, with 12 bases left in between. CDR1 is ENHRY and CDR2 is SYGVKD in the germline V gene. This CDR3 comprises 13 residues. This CDR3 is CAIKPTGKETQYF. The CDR3 region has the DNA TGTGCCATCAAGCCGACAGGCAAAGAGACCCAGTACTTC.

The V call is TRBV21-1, the J call TRBJ2-3. TRBV21-1 is termed a pseudogene. The CDR3 runs to 14 residues. The CDR3: CASSKGPGTDTQYF. The CDR3 DNA follows: TGTGCCAGCAGCAAAGGGCCGGGCACAGATACGCAGTATTTT.

This chain joins TRBV5-6 and TRBJ2-3, with no clear D. The length of the CDR3 is 12 residues. CDR1 and CDR2 (germline): SGHDT, YYEEEE. Trimming took 7 bases from V and 1 from J, leaving 7 bases between them. The CDR3 sequence is CASSLRTDTQYF. The CDR3 bases are TGTGCCAGCTCTTTGCGCACAGATACGCAGTATTTT.

The V call is TRBV4-3, the J call TRBJ2-2, with 8 bases fitting TRBD2. Germline assignment: CDR1 LGHNA and CDR2 YSLEER. V lost 0 bases to trimming and J lost 6 bases; unmatched junction nucleotides: 15. The length of the CDR3 is 19 residues. CDR3 in amino acids: CASSQDLPGGAQGSGELFF. CDR3 in DNA: TGCGCCAGCAGCCAAGATCTCCCCGGGGGGGCTCAAGGTTCCGGGGAGCTGTTTTTT.

This CDR3 reads CASSSPTGGLMNTEAFF. The DNA of the CDR3 is TGTGCCAGCAGCTCCCCGACAGGGGGCCTCATGAACACTGAAGCTTTCTTT. V usage is TRBV5-4 and J usage is TRBJ1-1; TRBD1 matches 10 bases. There are 17 residues in the CDR3. Germline CDR1 SGHNT, CDR2 YYREEE (reference sequence). The V gene end was trimmed by 3 bases and the J gene end by 0 bases; junction bases not matched to a gene: 8.

The J gene is TRBJ2-5, the V gene TRBV14; D is perhaps TRBD1 (6 bases). Trimming left V 0 bases short and J 4 bases short, with 9 bases between. This CDR3 spans 14 amino acids. The germline V gene encodes CDR1 SGHDN and CDR2 FVKESK. The CDR3 nucleotides read TGTGCCAGCAGCCAAGACGTCAGGGGAGAGACCCAGTACTTC. Encoded protein: CASSQDVRGETQYF.

The gene calls are TRBV2 and TRBJ1-6, with a possible D match to TRBD1 (6 bases). Germline loops: CDR1 SNHLY, CDR2 FYNNEI. V lost 6 bases and J lost 7, with 13 bases in between. The CDR3 has 14 residues. This CDR3 is CASRLQGKNSPLHF. The CDR3 nucleotides read TGTGCCAGCAGGTTGCAGGGGAAAAATTCACCCCTCCACTTT. The full variable domain, completed using reference TRBV2 and TRBJ1-6, is EPEVTQTPSHQVTQMGQEVILRCVPISNHLYFYWYRQILGQKVEFLVSFYNNEISEKSEIFDDQFSVERPDGSNFTLKIRSTKLEDSAMYFCASRLQGKNSPLHFGNGTRLTVT.

The chain is built from TRBV30 and TRBJ1-4; D is uncertain. V was trimmed by 3 bases and J by 5 bases, leaving 13 bases between them. Germline CDR1 GTSNPN, CDR2 SVGIG (reference sequence). This CDR3 is built from 14 residues. The CDR3 DNA reads TGTGCCTGGAGGACGGTCAAGAACAATGAAAAACTGTTTTTT. Translated: CAWRTVKNNEKLFF.

This rearrangement joins TRBV7-3 to TRBJ2-7; TRBD2 is a possible D gene (5 bases). CDR1 is SGHTA and CDR2 is FQGTGA in the germline V gene. Trimming left V 2 bases short and J 3 bases short, with 8 bases between. The CDR3 sequence is 13 residues long. CDR3 sequence reads: CASSLYRGYEQYF. CDR3 DNA: TGTGCCAGCAGCTTATATCGGGGCTACGAGCAGTACTTC.

The CDR3 spells CASSVGGVGNTIYF. CDR3 nucleotide sequence: TGTGCCAGCAGCGTAGGGGGTGTTGGAAACACCATATATTTT. The chain is built from TRBV9 and TRBJ1-3; D not resolved. Germline V lookup: CDR1 SGDLS, CDR2 YYNGEE. CDR3 length: 14 residues. Trimming removed 0 bases from V and 3 bases from J, with 7 bases in between.

CDR3 in DNA: TGTGCCAGCAGTACCTCGACAGCTTATGGCTACACCTTC. As protein: CASSTSTAYGYTF. This sequence joins TRBV6-6 and TRBJ1-2, with a tentative D call TRBD1 (5 bases). Trimming took 5 bases from V and 5 from J, leaving 12 bases between them. This CDR3 comprises 13 residues. Germline V lookup: CDR1 MNHNY, CDR2 SVGAGI (reference sequence).